This TCR beta chain was captured by sequencing in a study of blood T cell repertoires in COVID-19. In its sample, this clone was seen a few times. The table came from immunoSEQ multiplex PCR; TCRdb's copy has only in-frame clones and leaves some out. The repertoire holds over 150,000 clones, with 88% as singletons. The germline V and J ends were trimmed by 8 bases and 5 bases, with 6 bases remaining between them. Germline assignment: CDR1 LGHDT and CDR2 YNNKEL (reference sequence). There are 10 residues in the CDR3. This sequence was found in a young woman who had recovered from COVID-19. This chain links TRBV3-1 (or the pseudogene TRBV3-2) with TRBJ1-1; D not certain. Sample: PBMCs or T cells enriched from blood (not recorded which). CDR3 loop: CASGDTEAFF. The CDR3 DNA follows: TGTGCCAGCGGAGATACTGAAGCTTTCTTT.